The sequence of this T cell receptor beta chain was determined in a study of shared clonotypes between healthy human individuals. Study results and caveats: Generation probabilities were higher for clonotypes shared across all four sorted-subset donors than for unshared ones. Sampling covered blood only; tissue repertoires likely differ.

TCRdb's copy holds only in-frame clones and misses some; the assay was immunoSEQ multiplex PCR. The sample gives approximately 980,000 clones, around 80% of which show up once; roughly 1.5% is in the top ten. Deletions cut 6 bases from V and 7 bases from J, with 10 bases between. Germline CDR1 reads MNHEY; CDR2 reads SVGAGI. This CDR3 is 13 amino acids long. Note on this clone: Its antigen is not identified. The sample carries other DNA sequences with the same CDR3.

The receptor comes from a man younger than 30 in good health. The chain joins TRBV6-5 to TRBJ1-6; D gene unclear. The sequenced sample was memory CD4+ T cells sorted from blood. Subset indicated: CD45RA-negative fraction. CDR3 nucleotides: TGTGCCAGCAGCTACACGGAGAATTCACCCCTCCACTTT. It encodes CASSYTENSPLHF.